A selection of T cell receptor beta chains follows, all from one sample in a study of T cell responses to AZD1222 COVID-19 vaccine. Method: immunoSEQ multiplex PCR; TCRdb's copy keeps in-frame clones and lacks some. The profile shows 110,000 to 150,000 clones, about 88% of them singletons. Here the sequenced sample was peripheral blood, taken 28 days after the second AZD1222 dose. These receptors were collected from an adult who received the AZD1222 COVID-19 vaccine. Each CDR3 is given with its conserved first and last residue. A D gene is named only where the DNA matches it firmly. Rows may omit the clone size; those that give it use once, few, many or a size class.

15,TRBV10-3,-,-,TRBJ1-4,CAISQGGATNEKLFF,TGTGCCATCAGTCAAGGGGGGGCAACTAATGAAAAACTGTTTTTT
12,TRBV10-3,-,-,TRBJ1-1,CAIRKEGVEAFF,TGTGCCATCAGAAAAGAGGGGGTGGAAGCTTTCTTT
14,TRBV6-5,-,-,TRBJ2-3,CASSYALTEDTQYF,TGTGCCAGCAGTTACGCCCTGACCGAAGATACGCAGTATTTT
13,TRBV10-3,-,-,TRBJ1-5,CAISETGPQPQHF,TGTGCCATCAGTGAGACAGGGCCTCAGCCCCAGCATTTT
15,TRBV4-3,-,-,TRBJ1-5,CASSQDALSNQPQHF,TGCGCCAGCAGCCAAGATGCCCTATCAAATCAGCCCCAGCATTTT
11,TRBV30,-,-,TRBJ2-3,CAWTVADTQYF,TGTGCCTGGACCGTAGCAGATACGCAGTATTTT
14,TRBV5-4,-,-,TRBJ1-3,CASSLGVATNTIYF,TGTGCCAGCAGCTTAGGGGTGGCTACAAACACCATATATTTT
15,TRBV28,once,-,TRBJ1-2,CASSLSVGWDYGYTF,TGTGCCAGCAGTTTATCGGTAGGGTGGGACTATGGCTACACCTTC
14,TRBV7-9,-,-,TRBJ1-1,CASSLGRGNTEAFF,TGTGCCAGCAGCTTAGGGAGGGGTAACACTGAAGCTTTCTTT
15,TRBV19,once,TRBD1,TRBJ2-7,CASRDGTGGDYEQYF,TGTGCCAGTAGGGACGGGACAGGAGGAGACTACGAGCAGTACTTC
16,TRBV13,-,-,TRBJ2-7,CASSLDFRRGFSEQYF,TGTGCCAGCAGCTTAGACTTCCGTCGGGGGTTTAGCGAGCAGTACTTC
16,TRBV2,once,TRBD2,TRBJ2-3,CASSALAGGWADTQYF,TGTGCCAGCAGTGCGCTAGCGGGGGGGTGGGCAGATACGCAGTATTTT
15,TRBV16,once,TRBD1,TRBJ2-7,CASSHTGTVPREQYF,TGTGCCAGCAGCCATACCGGGACAGTTCCAAGGGAGCAGTACTTC
13,TRBV7-8,-,-,TRBJ1-2,CASSLDSDYGYTF,TGTGCCAGCAGCTTAGATTCAGACTATGGCTACACCTTC
12,TRBV11-3,-,-,TRBJ2-1,CASSPHNNEQFF,TGTGCCAGCAGTCCGCACAACAATGAGCAGTTCTTC
13,TRBV24-1,-,-,TRBJ2-3,CATLGQVGGTQYF,TGTGCCACCCTCGGACAGGTCGGGGGTACGCAGTATTTT
13,TRBV19,-,TRBD1,TRBJ2-2,CVTGQDDTGELFF,TGTGTCACGGGACAGGACGACACCGGGGAGCTGTTTTTT
16,TRBV25-1,-,-,TRBJ2-3,CASSPSRPGQADTQYF,TGTGCCAGCAGCCCTTCCCGGCCGGGACAAGCAGATACGCAGTATTTT
14,TRBV4-2,once,TRBD1,TRBJ1-1,CASSPRTGDTEAFF,TGTGCCAGCAGCCCTAGGACAGGGGACACTGAAGCTTTCTTT
14,TRBV27,-,-,TRBJ2-3,CASSFGRVTDTQYF,TGTGCCAGCAGTTTCGGCAGGGTAACAGATACGCAGTATTTT
16,TRBV5-5,-,-,TRBJ1-6,CASSTETGFGDSPLHF,TGTGCCAGCAGCACCGAAACAGGATTTGGGGATTCACCCCTCCACTTT
12,TRBV18,-,-,TRBJ2-7,CASSPTTYEQYF,TGTGCCAGCTCACCAACCACCTACGAGCAGTACTTC
16,TRBV6-2/TRBV6-3,-,-,TRBJ1-1,CASSLGTPEGRTEAFF,TGTGCCAGCAGCCTAGGGACCCCGGAGGGTAGAACTGAAGCTTTCTTT
15,TRBV5-1,once,-,TRBJ2-1,CASSLYGGGNNEQFF,TGCGCCAGCAGCTTATATGGGGGCGGAAACAATGAGCAGTTCTTC
16,TRBV7-2,-,-,TRBJ1-5,CASSLDPGRNGQPQHF,TGTGCCAGCAGCTTAGATCCGGGACGGAACGGTCAGCCCCAGCATTTT
17,TRBV5-8,-,TRBD1,TRBJ1-5,CASSLGGQGGSNQPQHF,TGTGCCAGCAGCTTGGGGGGACAGGGGGGTAGCAATCAGCCCCAGCATTTT
16,TRBV7-9,-,-,TRBJ2-7,CASSLDQPPFTYEQYF,TGTGCCAGCAGCTTAGACCAACCCCCCTTCACCTACGAGCAGTACTTC
15,TRBV27,-,-,TRBJ1-3,CASSSLGVYGNTIYF,TGTGCCAGCAGTTCCCTAGGGGTATATGGAAACACCATATATTTT
13,TRBV5-1,-,-,TRBJ2-7,CASSVDGSYEQYF,TGCGCCAGCAGCGTAGACGGCTCCTACGAGCAGTACTTC
13,TRBV12-3/TRBV12-4,-,-,TRBJ2-7,CASSYGDSYEQYF,TGTGCCAGCAGTTATGGCGATTCCTACGAGCAGTACTTC
14,TRBV19,-,-,TRBJ1-2,CASNQGTLYNGYTF,TGTGCCAGTAACCAGGGCACACTATATAATGGCTACACCTTC
14,TRBV10-2,-,-,TRBJ2-1,CASSEVRADGGQFF,TGCGCCAGCAGTGAGGTCCGGGCCGATGGGGGGCAGTTCTTC
17,TRBV7-2,-,-,TRBJ1-1,CASSLAPSLNMNTEAFF,TGTGCCAGCAGCTTAGCTCCGTCCTTAAACATGAACACTGAAGCTTTCTTT
18,TRBV4-2,once,-,TRBJ1-1,CASSQDVGAGEKDTEAFF,TGTGCCAGCAGCCAAGATGTCGGGGCAGGGGAGAAGGACACTGAAGCTTTCTTT
12,TRBV28,-,-,TRBJ1-3,CASSDPANTIYF,TGTGCCAGCAGTGATCCGGCAAACACCATATATTTT
13,TRBV29-1,-,TRBD1,TRBJ1-6,CSARDRENSPLHF,TGCAGCGCCAGGGACAGGGAAAATTCACCCCTCCACTTT
13,TRBV24-1,-,TRBD1,TRBJ1-2,CATRGTGENGYTF,TGTGCCACCAGGGGGACAGGGGAGAATGGCTACACCTTC
12,TRBV30,few,-,TRBJ2-7,CAWSVSGGGKYF,TGTGCCTGGAGTGTTAGCGGAGGGGGGAAGTACTTC
13,TRBV7-2,-,-,TRBJ2-3,CASSLGGADTQYF,TGTGCCAGCAGCTTAGGAGGAGCAGATACGCAGTATTTT
14,TRBV28,once,-,TRBJ2-7,CASKQGGSSYEQYF,TGTGCCAGCAAACAAGGCGGTAGCTCCTACGAGCAGTACTTC
13,TRBV6-5,-,-,TRBJ1-2,CASSYLRFYGYTF,TGTGCCAGCAGTTACTTAAGGTTTTATGGCTACACCTTC
14,TRBV19,-,-,TRBJ1-3,CASSTDRPGNTIYF,TGTGCCAGTAGTACCGACAGGCCCGGAAACACCATATATTTT
16,TRBV2,-,TRBD2,TRBJ2-7,CASSGGLAGVIAEQYF,TGTGCCAGCAGCGGGGGACTAGCGGGAGTAATTGCCGAGCAGTACTTC
15,TRBV18,-,-,TRBJ2-1,CASSPSLRAYNEQFF,TGTGCCAGCTCACCCTCGTTAAGGGCCTACAATGAGCAGTTCTTC
13,TRBV27,-,-,TRBJ2-6,CASRVAGANVLTF,TGTGCCAGCCGGGTGGCCGGGGCCAACGTCCTGACTTTC
13,TRBV24-1,-,-,TRBJ2-3,CATSGDSRYTQYF,TGTGCCACCAGTGGCGACTCCCGGTATACGCAGTATTTT
18,TRBV9,-,-,TRBJ2-2,CASSAASLGSTNTGELFF,TGTGCCAGCAGCGCCGCATCACTGGGATCAACGAACACCGGGGAGCTGTTTTTT
12,TRBV10-3,-,TRBD1,TRBJ1-5,CAISQGGQPQHF,TGTGCCATCAGTCAGGGGGGTCAGCCCCAGCATTTT
16,TRBV5-4,-,-,TRBJ2-7,CASSLSAGPSSYEQYF,TGTGCCAGCAGCTTGAGCGCGGGGCCGAGCTCCTACGAGCAGTACTTC
17,TRBV28,-,-,TRBJ2-2,CASSGPDRGRFTGELFF,TGTGCCAGCAGTGGTCCTGATCGGGGGCGTTTCACCGGGGAGCTGTTTTTT
17,TRBV4-1,once,-,TRBJ2-5,CASSQTLGQGTWETQYF,TGCGCCAGCAGCCAAACCCTAGGACAAGGGACGTGGGAGACCCAGTACTTC
11,TRBV12-3/TRBV12-4,-,-,TRBJ2-1,CASSTYNEQFF,TGTGCCAGCAGTACTTACAATGAGCAGTTCTTC